Listed below are T cell receptor beta chains from one sample, sequenced in a study of blood T cell repertoires in COVID-19. Profiling relied on immunoSEQ multiplex PCR, and the TCRdb table lists in-frame clones only, not all of them. The profile shows 250,000 to 350,000 clones, roughly 83% of them singletons. Sequencing was carried out using peripheral blood. These receptors all come from a human donor with COVID-19, enrolled during active disease. The donor label of this sample is uncertain. Both conserved end residues are part of each CDR3. D genes are given only for firm matches. Size tells how often a clone was seen (once, few, many) or the class of an expanded clone, and some rows leave it out.

D gene | J gene | clone size | V gene | CDR3 DNA | CDR3 protein
NA | TRBJ1-1 | NA | TRBV20-1 | TGCAGTGCTAGTCGCGGAGGGTTAACTGAAGCTTTCTTT | CSASRGGLTEAFF
TRBD1 | TRBJ2-7 | once | TRBV7-7 | TGTGCTAGCAGCCTAGGGGGGACAGGACGAAACGAGCAGTACTTC | CASSLGGTGRNEQYF
NA | TRBJ2-1 | few | TRBV7-9 | TGTGCCAGCAGCTTAAGATTGGCTAGAGGATCAAATGAGCAGTTCTTC | CASSLRLARGSNEQFF
NA | TRBJ1-6 | NA | TRBV6-7 | TGTGCCAGCAGTTTTACGGATTCACCCCTCCACTTT | CASSFTDSPLHF
NA | TRBJ2-7 | NA | TRBV7-2 | TGTGCCAGCAGCTTAGAAGCTGGGGGGACCTACGAGCAGTACTTC | CASSLEAGGTYEQYF
NA | TRBJ2-2 | NA | TRBV5-6 | TGTGCCAGCAGCTTCGGTCGAGGCGGGGAGCTGTTTTTT | CASSFGRGGELFF
TRBD2 | TRBJ2-1 | NA | TRBV7-9 | TGTGCCAGCAGCCCAGGTGGGACTACCTCTTACAATGAGCAGTTCTTC | CASSPGGTTSYNEQFF
NA | TRBJ2-7 | NA | TRBV11-2 | TGTGCCAGCAGCTTAGATAGCGTCTCTTCCTACGAGCAGTACTTC | CASSLDSVSSYEQYF
TRBD1 | TRBJ1-6 | NA | TRBV10-1 | TGCGCCAGCAGTGAGTCGGTCCCGGGACAGGGCCCGAGCTCCTATAATTCACCCCTCCACTTT | CASSESVPGQGPSSYNSPLHF
TRBD2 | TRBJ2-5 | NA | TRBV5-1 | TGCGCCAGCAGCCCGGGGGGTGGGCCCCAGTACTTC | CASSPGGGPQYF
TRBD1 | TRBJ1-5 | few | TRBV19 | TGTGCCAGTAGTATGGACAGGGTTGGCAATCAGCCCCAGCATTTT | CASSMDRVGNQPQHF
TRBD2 | TRBJ2-3 | NA | TRBV7-9 | TGTGCCAGCAGCCTGACGACTAGCGGGAGGGCCCCAAATACGCAGTATTTT | CASSLTTSGRAPNTQYF
TRBD1 | TRBJ2-7 | once | TRBV6-5 | TGTGCCTGCCGTTCGGGACAGGGGGCGGACGAGCAGTACTTC | CACRSGQGADEQYF
NA | TRBJ2-3 | NA | TRBV7-3 | TGTGCCAGCAGCTCGTCTAGTCTACGCACAGATACGCAGTATTTT | CASSSSSLRTDTQYF
TRBD2 | TRBJ2-1 | NA | TRBV11-3 | TGTGCCAGCAGCTTAGGGACTAGCGGGACCTACAATGAGCAGTTCTTC | CASSLGTSGTYNEQFF
NA | TRBJ2-1 | NA | TRBV18 | TGTGCCAGCTCTTCAATGGGGGGTAGCGGTCACTCCTACAATGAGCAGTTCTTC | CASSSMGGSGHSYNEQFF
NA | TRBJ1-1 | few | TRBV19 | TGTGCCAGTAGTAGGACCCAGGGGCCTATGAACACTGAAGCTTTCTTT | CASSRTQGPMNTEAFF
TRBD2 | TRBJ2-2 | NA | TRBV9 | TGTGCCAGCAGCCCACGGCCTAGCGGGACTGGCGGGGAGCTGTTTTTT | CASSPRPSGTGGELFF
TRBD1 | TRBJ2-7 | few | TRBV2 | TGTGCCAGCAGTGGGGACAGGGGGATCTCCTACGAGCAGTACTTC | CASSGDRGISYEQYF
TRBD2 | TRBJ2-1 | NA | TRBV19 | TGTGCCACCGCTAGCGGGGGACGGAGCTCCTACAATGAGCAGTTCTTC | CATASGGRSSYNEQFF
TRBD1 | TRBJ1-1 | NA | TRBV12-5 | TGTGCTAGTGGTTTGATAGGACAGGGGGAAATGAACACTGAAGCTTTCTTT | CASGLIGQGEMNTEAFF
TRBD1 | TRBJ2-7 | NA | TRBV25-1 | TGTGCCAGCAGTGGCCGCCGGGACAGTACCTACGAGCAGTACTTC | CASSGRRDSTYEQYF
NA | TRBJ2-2 | NA | TRBV11-2 | TGTGCCAGCAGCTTAGGTAGAACCGGGGAGCTGTTTTTT | CASSLGRTGELFF
TRBD2 | TRBJ2-3 | NA | TRBV5-1 | TGCGCCAGCCGCAGGACTAGAGAGACAGATACGCAGTATTTT | CASRRTRETDTQYF
NA | TRBJ2-1 | NA | TRBV30 | TGTGCCTGGAGTGCCCCAGGGAAGGGCAGCAGGAATGAGCAGTTCTTC | CAWSAPGKGSRNEQFF
TRBD2 | TRBJ2-7 | NA | TRBV27 | TGTGCCAGCAGTGGTACCGGGACTAGCGTCCCCTCTCCCTACGAGCAGTACTTC | CASSGTGTSVPSPYEQYF
NA | TRBJ2-3 | NA | TRBV19 | TGTGCCAGTAGTATAGATACAGGCCATAGCACAGATACGCAGTATTTT | CASSIDTGHSTDTQYF
TRBD2 | TRBJ2-1 | NA | TRBV5-4 | TGTGCCAGCAGCCGCGGGACTAGCGGGCCTTCCTACAATGAGCAGTTCTTC | CASSRGTSGPSYNEQFF
NA | TRBJ2-7 | NA | TRBV5-4 | TGTGCCAGCAGCTTGGGCCAGGGCGAGCAGTACTTC | CASSLGQGEQYF
TRBD1 | TRBJ2-1 | many | TRBV29-1 | TGCAGCGTTTCTGGGGGACAGACTTACAATGAGCAGTTCTTC | CSVSGGQTYNEQFF
TRBD2 | TRBJ2-1 | few | TRBV6-2/TRBV6-3 | TGTGCCAGCAGTTACTCGACTAGCGGGAGCAATGAGCAGTTCTTC | CASSYSTSGSNEQFF
TRBD2 | TRBJ2-1 | NA | TRBV9 | TGTGCCAGCAGCGTTTCTAGCGGGAACTCCTACAATGAGCAGTTCTTC | CASSVSSGNSYNEQFF
TRBD2 | TRBJ2-1 | NA | TRBV5-4 | TGTGCCAGCAGTCCTCGGGGTAGCGGGAGAGGCAATGAGCAGTTCTTC | CASSPRGSGRGNEQFF
NA | TRBJ1-4 | NA | TRBV28 | TGTGCCAGCAGCTCTCGAGATTCAACTAATGAAAAACTGTTTTTT | CASSSRDSTNEKLFF
TRBD2 | TRBJ2-3 | NA | TRBV18 | TGTGCCAGCTCACCGCTAGCGGGAGGGCTGGATACGCAGTATTTT | CASSPLAGGLDTQYF
NA | TRBJ1-5 | NA | TRBV24-1 | TGTGCCACCAGTGTAAGAGAAACAGGGCCCCAGCATTTT | CATSVRETGPQHF
NA | TRBJ1-1 | NA | TRBV6-5 | TGTGCCAGCAGGGCCACAGTAATGAACACTGAAGCTTTCTTT | CASRATVMNTEAFF
TRBD1 | TRBJ2-2 | NA | TRBV7-2 | TGTGCCAGCAGTACACAGGGGGTCATGTCCGGGGAGCTGTTTTTT | CASSTQGVMSGELFF
TRBD2 | TRBJ2-1 | NA | TRBV11-2 | TGTGCCAGCAGCTTAGGCCTAGCGGGTTACAATGAGCAGTTCTTC | CASSLGLAGYNEQFF
NA | TRBJ1-1 | NA | TRBV5-1 | TGCGCCAGCAGCCCAGTTCTGAACACTGAAGCTTTCTTT | CASSPVLNTEAFF
TRBD2 | TRBJ2-3 | NA | TRBV3-1/TRBV3-2 | TGTGCCAGCAGCCACGATGGACTAGCGGGAGGGCGTGGAGATACGCAGTATTTT | CASSHDGLAGGRGDTQYF
NA | TRBJ2-7 | NA | TRBV5-1 | TGCGCCAGCAGCTTGTCGCCAGGGTTGTACGAGCAGTACTTC | CASSLSPGLYEQYF
NA | TRBJ2-3 | NA | TRBV28 | TGTGCCAGCAGTCCCCCAGGAGCCGGCGGGATTAGCACAGATACGCAGTATTTT | CASSPPGAGGISTDTQYF
TRBD1 | TRBJ2-7 | few | TRBV14 | TGTGCCAGCAGCCTACACTTAGACCAACCCGGGACAGTCTCCTACGAGCAGTACTTC | CASSLHLDQPGTVSYEQYF
NA | TRBJ2-2 | few | TRBV21-1 | TGTGCCAGCAGCAAATTGGAGACAGGGGTTACCGGGGAGCTGTTTTTT | CASSKLETGVTGELFF
TRBD1 | TRBJ2-1 | NA | TRBV5-8 | TGTGCCAGCAGCTTATTGACAGGGGGTTACAATGAGCAGTTCTTC | CASSLLTGGYNEQFF
NA | TRBJ2-2 | NA | TRBV5-1 | TGCGCCAGCAGCTCGGCGGGACGTAACACCGGGGAGCTGTTTTTT | CASSSAGRNTGELFF
TRBD1 | TRBJ1-6 | NA | TRBV7-9 | TGTGCCAGCAGCTCCGAAGCAGGGGGCAATTCACCCCTCCACTTT | CASSSEAGGNSPLHF
TRBD1 | TRBJ1-6 | NA | TRBV28 | TGTGCCAGCAGTTTAAGACAGGGGGCGAGTTCACCCCTCCACTTT | CASSLRQGASSPLHF